This TCR beta chain originates from a study of vaccination effects on CD4 cells after COVID-19. This clone showed up just once. What it binds is unknown. TCRdb's copy holds only in-frame clones and misses some; the assay was immunoSEQ multiplex PCR. This table holds tens of thousands of clones, approximately 82% found once. With the ViraFEST assay, the study expanded antigen-specific CD4+ T cells using viral peptide pools, then sequenced them. Subsequent to a culture period of under twelve days, CD4+ T cells were isolated. Subjects were given two BNT162b2 or mRNA-1273 vaccine doses. All vaccine recipients tested negative for nucleocapsid antibodies and had never contracted SARS-CoV-2 infection. Each well held about 2 million PBMC cultured with approximately 9.6 ug/ml peptides and roughly 11 IU/ml IL-2. This TCR came from a human donor who received a COVID-19 vaccine. The specimen was CD4+ T cells from PBMCs cultured with HCoV-229E spike peptides, collected after COVID-19 vaccination.

The chain's CDR3 is CASSSRTGDTGELFF. CDR3 DNA: TGTGCCAGCAGCTCCCGGACAGGGGACACCGGGGAGCTGTTTTTT. This sequence joins TRBV7-9 and TRBJ2-2; 9 bases are shared with TRBD1. The length of the CDR3 is 15 residues. Germline lookup yields CDR1 SEHNR and CDR2 FQNEAQ (reference sequence). With 4 bases clipped from V and 3 bases from J, the junction kept 3 bases outside the gene matches.